This T cell receptor (beta chain) was found in a study of beta chain features in type 1 diabetes. V trimming: 8 bases; J trimming: 6 bases; junction bases outside the gene matches: 3. CDR3 length equals 12 residues. Germline V lookup: CDR1 SGHTA, CDR2 FQGNSA. Reverse transcription of all isolated RNA meant that expressed TCRB transcripts were sequenced. TCRdb's table, derived via immunoSEQ multiplex PCR, lists solely in-frame clones and lacks some. The table includes about 620,000 clones, 15% to 19% detected once. The chain is built from TRBV7-2 and TRBJ2-2; 7 bases map to TRBD1. Specimen: naive CD4+ T cells from blood. The receptor was derived from a man aged 18 to 35 in good health. The CDR3 sequence: CASQTGAGELFF. In DNA, the CDR3 is TGTGCCAGCCAAACAGGGGCCGGGGAGCTGTTTTTT.